A selection of T cell receptor beta chains follows, all from one sample in a study of blood T cell repertoires in COVID-19. Clones were read by immunoSEQ multiplex PCR, and TCRdb kept only the in-frame ones, dropping some. The data contain 90,000 to 130,000 clones, approximately 70% of them singletons. The specimen sequenced was peripheral blood. All receptors derive from a woman aged 55-75 years with acute or convalescent COVID-19. Both conserved end residues are part of each CDR3. The D gene is left open where the match is weak. Only some rows state a clone size, as once, few, many or a class for expanded clones.

cdr3_length: 14; d_call: .; v_call: TRBV24-1; clone_size: .; j_call: TRBJ2-2; cdr3_nt: TGTGCCACCCGAGGGAGTAGGAACACCGGGGAGCTGTTTTTT; cdr3_aa: CATRGSRNTGELFF
cdr3_length: 13; d_call: TRBD1; v_call: TRBV6-5; clone_size: .; j_call: TRBJ2-7; cdr3_nt: TGTGCCAGCAGCCGGGGACAGACCTACGAGCAGTACTTC; cdr3_aa: CASSRGQTYEQYF
cdr3_length: 15; d_call: .; v_call: TRBV5-1; clone_size: .; j_call: TRBJ1-3; cdr3_nt: TGCGCCAGCAGCTTGGCGGCAGGGTCTGGAAACACCATATATTTT; cdr3_aa: CASSLAAGSGNTIYF
cdr3_length: 17; d_call: TRBD2; v_call: TRBV5-1; clone_size: .; j_call: TRBJ2-5; cdr3_nt: TGCGCCAGCAGCTTGGGAGCGCGGCGGGGGGCCGGAGAGACCCAGTACTTC; cdr3_aa: CASSLGARRGAGETQYF
cdr3_length: 15; d_call: TRBD1; v_call: TRBV19; clone_size: .; j_call: TRBJ1-5; cdr3_nt: TGTGCCAGTAGTATTAGCAGGGGGCAGGGTCAGCCCCAGCATTTT; cdr3_aa: CASSISRGQGQPQHF
cdr3_length: 13; d_call: .; v_call: TRBV7-6; clone_size: .; j_call: TRBJ1-1; cdr3_nt: TGTGCCAGCAGCTTGGAGATGAACACTGAAGCTTTCTTT; cdr3_aa: CASSLEMNTEAFF
cdr3_length: 14; d_call: TRBD1; v_call: TRBV30; clone_size: .; j_call: TRBJ2-1; cdr3_nt: TGTGCCTTCAAACGACAGGGACGTAGCGATGAGCAGTTCTTC; cdr3_aa: CAFKRQGRSDEQFF
cdr3_length: 14; d_call: .; v_call: TRBV9; clone_size: few; j_call: TRBJ1-2; cdr3_nt: TGTGCCAGCAGCGTAGGAAGGGGGAACTATGGCTACACCTTC; cdr3_aa: CASSVGRGNYGYTF
cdr3_length: 14; d_call: TRBD2; v_call: TRBV29-1; clone_size: few; j_call: TRBJ2-3; cdr3_nt: TGCAGCGTTCCGGGACTAGCGGTGAGAGATACGCAGTATTTT; cdr3_aa: CSVPGLAVRDTQYF
cdr3_length: 15; d_call: .; v_call: TRBV5-1; clone_size: .; j_call: TRBJ2-3; cdr3_nt: TGCGCCAGCAGCTTGTCTAGGAGTGGAGCAGATACGCAGTATTTT; cdr3_aa: CASSLSRSGADTQYF
cdr3_length: 16; d_call: .; v_call: TRBV2; clone_size: .; j_call: TRBJ1-6; cdr3_nt: TGTGCCAGCAGAAGACAGTTCCTCTACTATAATTCACCCCTCCACTTT; cdr3_aa: CASRRQFLYYNSPLHF
cdr3_length: 14; d_call: .; v_call: TRBV2; clone_size: .; j_call: TRBJ1-2; cdr3_nt: TGTGCCAGCAGTGCACACACCTCTAACTATGGCTACACCTTC; cdr3_aa: CASSAHTSNYGYTF
cdr3_length: 14; d_call: TRBD1; v_call: TRBV7-9; clone_size: .; j_call: TRBJ1-4; cdr3_nt: TGTGCCAGCAGCCCCATGACAGGGGAGGGAAAACTGTTTTTT; cdr3_aa: CASSPMTGEGKLFF
cdr3_length: 13; d_call: TRBD1; v_call: TRBV25-1; clone_size: .; j_call: TRBJ2-3; cdr3_nt: TGTGCCAGCAGCTGGACAGGGAGGGATACGCAGTATTTT; cdr3_aa: CASSWTGRDTQYF
cdr3_length: 15; d_call: TRBD2; v_call: TRBV6-6; clone_size: .; j_call: TRBJ2-7; cdr3_nt: TGTGCCAGCAGTTACGGGTCTAGCGGAGCCTACGAGCAGTACTTC; cdr3_aa: CASSYGSSGAYEQYF
cdr3_length: 15; d_call: .; v_call: TRBV7-9; clone_size: .; j_call: TRBJ1-1; cdr3_nt: TGTGCCAGCAGCTCCCGGGGAGGGGGGAACACTGAAGCTTTCTTT; cdr3_aa: CASSSRGGGNTEAFF
cdr3_length: 14; d_call: .; v_call: TRBV23-1; clone_size: .; j_call: TRBJ2-7; cdr3_nt: TGCGCCAGCACCGACCGTAAGCGCGCCTACGAGCAGTACTTC; cdr3_aa: CASTDRKRAYEQYF
cdr3_length: 12; d_call: .; v_call: TRBV6-6; clone_size: .; j_call: TRBJ1-1; cdr3_nt: TGTGCCGGCCTCGGCGGGGGCACTGAAGCTTTCTTT; cdr3_aa: CAGLGGGTEAFF
cdr3_length: 12; d_call: .; v_call: TRBV12-3/TRBV12-4; clone_size: few; j_call: TRBJ1-1; cdr3_nt: TGTGCCAGCAGTTTGGCGGTGACTGAAGCTTTCTTT; cdr3_aa: CASSLAVTEAFF
cdr3_length: 16; d_call: TRBD2; v_call: TRBV7-9; clone_size: .; j_call: TRBJ2-1; cdr3_nt: TGTGCCAGCAGACCGAAACTAGCGGGGGGGCTCAATGAGCAGTTCTTC; cdr3_aa: CASRPKLAGGLNEQFF
cdr3_length: 15; d_call: TRBD1; v_call: TRBV19; clone_size: .; j_call: TRBJ1-2; cdr3_nt: TGTGCCAGTATCCAGCCCGGACAGGGTTTATATGGCTACACCTTC; cdr3_aa: CASIQPGQGLYGYTF
cdr3_length: 11; d_call: .; v_call: TRBV28; clone_size: .; j_call: TRBJ1-2; cdr3_nt: TGTGCCAGCCTAGCTAACTATGGCTACACCTTC; cdr3_aa: CASLANYGYTF
cdr3_length: 14; d_call: .; v_call: TRBV6-5; clone_size: .; j_call: TRBJ2-7; cdr3_nt: TGTGCCAGCAGTTACGGCCAGGAAGTATACGAGCAGTACTTC; cdr3_aa: CASSYGQEVYEQYF
cdr3_length: 15; d_call: TRBD1; v_call: TRBV28; clone_size: .; j_call: TRBJ1-5; cdr3_nt: TGTGCCAGCATCGGGGACAGGGGGGGCAATCAGCCCCAGCATTTT; cdr3_aa: CASIGDRGGNQPQHF
cdr3_length: 14; d_call: .; v_call: TRBV27; clone_size: few; j_call: TRBJ1-2; cdr3_nt: TGTGCCAGCAGTTTAAAGGGGCCACTCTATGGCTACACCTTC; cdr3_aa: CASSLKGPLYGYTF
cdr3_length: 15; d_call: .; v_call: TRBV7-9; clone_size: .; j_call: TRBJ1-4; cdr3_nt: TGTGCCAGCAGCTTAAGTCTCGACAGCCGCGAAAAACTGTTTTTT; cdr3_aa: CASSLSLDSREKLFF
cdr3_length: 14; d_call: .; v_call: TRBV3-1/TRBV3-2; clone_size: .; j_call: TRBJ2-7; cdr3_nt: TGTGCCAGCAGCCAACCGGGACATCTTTACGGGCAGTACTTC; cdr3_aa: CASSQPGHLYGQYF
cdr3_length: 11; d_call: TRBD1; v_call: TRBV20-1; clone_size: .; j_call: TRBJ2-5; cdr3_nt: TGCAGCCTCGACAGGGGAGAGACCCAGTACTTC; cdr3_aa: CSLDRGETQYF
cdr3_length: 14; d_call: .; v_call: TRBV5-1; clone_size: few; j_call: TRBJ2-1; cdr3_nt: TGCGCCAGCAGCGGGGGGGCCTCCTACAATGAGCAGTTCTTC; cdr3_aa: CASSGGASYNEQFF
cdr3_length: 16; d_call: .; v_call: TRBV7-4; clone_size: .; j_call: TRBJ2-3; cdr3_nt: TGTGCCAGCAGCTTAGTGGGACATGGGCTGCTGTATACGCAGTATTTT; cdr3_aa: CASSLVGHGLLYTQYF
cdr3_length: 17; d_call: .; v_call: TRBV6-6; clone_size: .; j_call: TRBJ2-7; cdr3_nt: TGTGCCAGCAGTCGTAAGCCGCGGGGTACCGCAACCTACGAGCAGTACTTC; cdr3_aa: CASSRKPRGTATYEQYF
cdr3_length: 16; d_call: TRBD1; v_call: TRBV5-5; clone_size: .; j_call: TRBJ1-5; cdr3_nt: TGTGCCAGCAGTACCGGGACAGGGGGTGGTGGTCAGCCCCAGCATTTT; cdr3_aa: CASSTGTGGGGQPQHF
cdr3_length: 15; d_call: .; v_call: TRBV7-2; clone_size: .; j_call: TRBJ2-7; cdr3_nt: TGTGCCAGCAGTAAACCGGGGGTTCTCACTCGAGAGCAGTACTTC; cdr3_aa: CASSKPGVLTREQYF
cdr3_length: 15; d_call: TRBD1; v_call: TRBV18; clone_size: .; j_call: TRBJ1-2; cdr3_nt: TGTGCCAGCTCACCTTTGGGACAGGGGGCTCTTGGCTACACCTTC; cdr3_aa: CASSPLGQGALGYTF
cdr3_length: 13; d_call: .; v_call: TRBV19; clone_size: once; j_call: TRBJ1-1; cdr3_nt: TGTGCCAGTATCAGGGGCGAGAACACTGAAGCTTTCTTT; cdr3_aa: CASIRGENTEAFF
cdr3_length: 14; d_call: .; v_call: TRBV4-1; clone_size: once; j_call: TRBJ1-2; cdr3_nt: TGCGCCAGCAGCCAAGGTCCTAAAACCTATGGCTACACCTTC; cdr3_aa: CASSQGPKTYGYTF
cdr3_length: 14; d_call: .; v_call: TRBV18; clone_size: .; j_call: TRBJ2-1; cdr3_nt: TGTGCCAGCTCAGAAATACAGGGCCCCAATGAGCAGTTCTTC; cdr3_aa: CASSEIQGPNEQFF
cdr3_length: 13; d_call: TRBD1; v_call: TRBV30; clone_size: .; j_call: TRBJ1-5; cdr3_nt: TGTGCCTGGGGTCGACAGGGGGTTCAGCCCCAGCATTTT; cdr3_aa: CAWGRQGVQPQHF
cdr3_length: 16; d_call: TRBD1; v_call: TRBV7-2; clone_size: .; j_call: TRBJ1-4; cdr3_nt: TGTGCCAGCAGCGTGGGGTTGGGGACAGGAAGGGTAAAACTGTTTTTT; cdr3_aa: CASSVGLGTGRVKLFF
cdr3_length: 13; d_call: .; v_call: TRBV19; clone_size: .; j_call: TRBJ1-1; cdr3_nt: TGTGCCAGTAGTTTGCGTGATCTCACTGAAGCTTTCTTT; cdr3_aa: CASSLRDLTEAFF
cdr3_length: 14; d_call: .; v_call: TRBV5-4; clone_size: .; j_call: TRBJ1-2; cdr3_nt: TGTGCCAGCAGTTCTCCTGGATCAGGTAGTGGCTACACCTTC; cdr3_aa: CASSSPGSGSGYTF
cdr3_length: 14; d_call: TRBD1; v_call: TRBV5-1; clone_size: .; j_call: TRBJ1-1; cdr3_nt: TGCGCCAGCAGCTTTCACCGGGACAGGCCAGAAGCTTTCTTT; cdr3_aa: CASSFHRDRPEAFF
cdr3_length: 13; d_call: TRBD2; v_call: TRBV29-1; clone_size: .; j_call: TRBJ2-7; cdr3_nt: TGCAGCGGCGGGGGGCAAAACTCCTACGAGCAGTACTTC; cdr3_aa: CSGGGQNSYEQYF
cdr3_length: 17; d_call: TRBD1; v_call: TRBV28; clone_size: .; j_call: TRBJ1-6; cdr3_nt: TGTGCCAGCAGTTCATACTCGACAGGGGGTAATAATTCACCCCTCCACTTT; cdr3_aa: CASSSYSTGGNNSPLHF
cdr3_length: 16; d_call: TRBD1; v_call: TRBV5-1; clone_size: .; j_call: TRBJ1-6; cdr3_nt: TGCGCCAGCAGAAATGAACCGGGACAGTTAAATTCACCCCTCCACTTT; cdr3_aa: CASRNEPGQLNSPLHF
cdr3_length: 15; d_call: TRBD1; v_call: TRBV14; clone_size: few; j_call: TRBJ1-4; cdr3_nt: TGTGCCAGCAGCCGAACAGGGGCAACTAATGAAAAACTGTTTTTT; cdr3_aa: CASSRTGATNEKLFF
cdr3_length: 16; d_call: .; v_call: TRBV14; clone_size: .; j_call: TRBJ1-1; cdr3_nt: TGTGCCAGCAGCCAAGACAGACAGGTCGTTGGCACTGAAGCTTTCTTT; cdr3_aa: CASSQDRQVVGTEAFF